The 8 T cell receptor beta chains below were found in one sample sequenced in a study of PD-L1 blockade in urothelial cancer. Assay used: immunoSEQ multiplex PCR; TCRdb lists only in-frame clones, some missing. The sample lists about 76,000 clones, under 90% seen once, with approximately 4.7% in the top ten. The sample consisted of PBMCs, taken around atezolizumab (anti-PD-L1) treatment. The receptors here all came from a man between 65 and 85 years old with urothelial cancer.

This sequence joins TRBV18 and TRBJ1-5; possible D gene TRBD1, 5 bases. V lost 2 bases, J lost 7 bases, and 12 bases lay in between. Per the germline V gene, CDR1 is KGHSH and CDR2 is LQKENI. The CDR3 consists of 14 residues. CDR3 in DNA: TGTGCCAGCTCACCAGCCTCGGGGGAACAGCCCCAGCATTTT. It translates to CASSPASGEQPQHF.

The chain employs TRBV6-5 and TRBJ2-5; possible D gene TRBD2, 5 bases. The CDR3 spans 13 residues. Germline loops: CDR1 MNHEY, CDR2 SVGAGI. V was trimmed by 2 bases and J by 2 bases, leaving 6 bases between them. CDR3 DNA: TGTGCCAGCAGTTACGGCGGGCAAGAGACCCAGTACTTC. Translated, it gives CASSYGGQETQYF.

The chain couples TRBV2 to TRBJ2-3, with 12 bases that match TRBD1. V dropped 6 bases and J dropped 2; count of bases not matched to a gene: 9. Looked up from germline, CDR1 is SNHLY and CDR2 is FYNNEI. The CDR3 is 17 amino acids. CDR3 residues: CASRARDRGPITDTQYF. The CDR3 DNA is TGTGCCAGCAGGGCTAGGGACAGGGGGCCCATCACAGATACGCAGTATTTT.

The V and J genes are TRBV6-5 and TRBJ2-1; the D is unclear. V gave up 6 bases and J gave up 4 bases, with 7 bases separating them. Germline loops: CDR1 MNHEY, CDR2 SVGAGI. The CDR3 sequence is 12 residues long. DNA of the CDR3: TGTGCCAGCAGGTTCCGGTACAATGAGCAGTTCTTC. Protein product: CASRFRYNEQFF.

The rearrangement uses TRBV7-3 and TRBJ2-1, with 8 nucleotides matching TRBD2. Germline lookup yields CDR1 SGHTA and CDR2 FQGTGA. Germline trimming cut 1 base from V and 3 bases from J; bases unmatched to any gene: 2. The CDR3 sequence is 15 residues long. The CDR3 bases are TGTGCCAGCAGCTTAAGGCTAGCGGGCTACAATGAGCAGTTCTTC. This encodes CASSLRLAGYNEQFF.

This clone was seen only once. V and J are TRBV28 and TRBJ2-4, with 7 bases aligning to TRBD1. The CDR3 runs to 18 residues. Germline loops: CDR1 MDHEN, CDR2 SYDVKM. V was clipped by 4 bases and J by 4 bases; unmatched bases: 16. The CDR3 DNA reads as TGTGCCAGCAGTTCGATCACAAAACAGGGGATAAGGAAAAACATTCAGTACTTC. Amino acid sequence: CASSSITKQGIRKNIQYF.

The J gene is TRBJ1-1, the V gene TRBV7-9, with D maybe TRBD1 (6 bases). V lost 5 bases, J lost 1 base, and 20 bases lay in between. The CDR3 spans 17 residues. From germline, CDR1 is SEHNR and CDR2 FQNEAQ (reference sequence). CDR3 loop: CASSNTFRGGRNTEAFF. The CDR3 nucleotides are TGTGCCAGCAGCAACACATTCCGGGGGGGCAGGAACACTGAAGCTTTCTTT.

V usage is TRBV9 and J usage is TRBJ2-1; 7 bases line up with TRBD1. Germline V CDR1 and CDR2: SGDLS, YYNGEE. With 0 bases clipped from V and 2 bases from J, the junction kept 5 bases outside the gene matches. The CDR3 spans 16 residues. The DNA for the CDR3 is TGTGCCAGCAGCGTAGGGGACAGAAAACCCTACAATGAGCAGTTCTTC. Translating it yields CASSVGDRKPYNEQFF. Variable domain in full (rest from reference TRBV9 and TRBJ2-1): DSGVTQTPKHLITATGQRVTLRCSPRSGDLSVYWYQQSLDQGLQFLIQYYNGEERAKGNILERFSAQQFPDLHSELNLSSLELGDSALYFCASSVGDRKPYNEQFFGPGTRLTVL.